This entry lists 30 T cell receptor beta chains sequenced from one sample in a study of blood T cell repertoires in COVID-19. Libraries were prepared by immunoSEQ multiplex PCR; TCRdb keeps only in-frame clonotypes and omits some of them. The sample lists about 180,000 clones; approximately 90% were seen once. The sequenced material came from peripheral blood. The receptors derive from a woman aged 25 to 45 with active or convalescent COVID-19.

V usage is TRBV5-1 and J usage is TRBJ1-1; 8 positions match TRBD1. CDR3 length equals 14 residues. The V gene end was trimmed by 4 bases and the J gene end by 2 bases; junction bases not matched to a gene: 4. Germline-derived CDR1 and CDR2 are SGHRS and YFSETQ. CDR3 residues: CASSTQGANTEAFF. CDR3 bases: TGCGCCAGCAGCACGCAGGGGGCCAACACTGAAGCTTTCTTT. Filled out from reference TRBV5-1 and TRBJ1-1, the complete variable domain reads KAGVTQTPRYLIKTRGQQVTLSCSPISGHRSVSWYQQTPGQGLQFLFEYFSETQRNKGNFPGRFSGRQFSNSRSEMNVSTLELGDSALYLCASSTQGANTEAFFGQGTRLTVV.

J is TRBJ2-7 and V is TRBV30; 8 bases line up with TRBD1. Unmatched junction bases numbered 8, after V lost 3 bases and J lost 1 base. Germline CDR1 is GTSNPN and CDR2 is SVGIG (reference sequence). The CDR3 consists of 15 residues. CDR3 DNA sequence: TGTGCCTGGAGGGGGTTCGGACAGGGTTCCTACGAGCAGTACTTC. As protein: CAWRGFGQGSYEQYF.

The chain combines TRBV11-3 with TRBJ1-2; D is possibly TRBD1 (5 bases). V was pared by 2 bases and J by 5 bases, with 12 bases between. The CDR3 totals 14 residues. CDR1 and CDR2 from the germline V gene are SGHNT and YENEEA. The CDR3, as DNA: TGTGCCAGCAGCTTATCTGACAGTATGTATGGCTACACCTTC. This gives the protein CASSLSDSMYGYTF.

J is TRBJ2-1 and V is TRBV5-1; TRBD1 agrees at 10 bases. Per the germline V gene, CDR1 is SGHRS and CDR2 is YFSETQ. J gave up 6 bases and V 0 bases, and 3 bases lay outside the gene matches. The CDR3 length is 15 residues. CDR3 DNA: TGCGCCAGCAGCTTGGGGACAGGGGGATTCAATGAGCAGTTCTTC. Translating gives CASSLGTGGFNEQFF.

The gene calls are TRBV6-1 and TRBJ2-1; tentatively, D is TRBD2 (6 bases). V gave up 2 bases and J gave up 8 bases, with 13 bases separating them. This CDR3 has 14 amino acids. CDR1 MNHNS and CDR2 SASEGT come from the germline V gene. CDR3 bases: TGTGCCAGCAGTGAATCGTTGCGGGGTCATGAGCAGTTCTTC. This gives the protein CASSESLRGHEQFF.

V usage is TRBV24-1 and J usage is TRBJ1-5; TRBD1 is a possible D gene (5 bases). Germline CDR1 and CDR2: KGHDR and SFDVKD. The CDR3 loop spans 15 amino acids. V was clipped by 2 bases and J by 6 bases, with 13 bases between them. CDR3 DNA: TGTGCCACCAGTGATTCAGAACGGAGGGGTCAGCCCCAGCATTTT. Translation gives CATSDSERRGQPQHF.

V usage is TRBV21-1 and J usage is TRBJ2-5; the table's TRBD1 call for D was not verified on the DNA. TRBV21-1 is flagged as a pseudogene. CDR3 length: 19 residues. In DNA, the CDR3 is TGTGCCAGCAGCAAAGGGTGGAACCGGGACACCTCGTACCAAGAGACCCAGTACTTC. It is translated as CASSKGWNRDTSYQETQYF.

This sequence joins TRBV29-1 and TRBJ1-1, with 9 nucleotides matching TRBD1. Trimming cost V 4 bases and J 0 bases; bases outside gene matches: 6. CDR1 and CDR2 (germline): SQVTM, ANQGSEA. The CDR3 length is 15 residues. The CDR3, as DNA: TGCAGCGTTGCCCCCGGGACAGGGTTGAACACTGAAGCTTTCTTT. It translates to CSVAPGTGLNTEAFF.

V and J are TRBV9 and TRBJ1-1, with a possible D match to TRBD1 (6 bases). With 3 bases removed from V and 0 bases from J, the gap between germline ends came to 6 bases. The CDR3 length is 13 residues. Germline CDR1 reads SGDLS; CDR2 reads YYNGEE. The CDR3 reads CASSGTVNTEAFF. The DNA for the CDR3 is TGTGCCAGCAGCGGGACAGTGAACACTGAAGCTTTCTTT.

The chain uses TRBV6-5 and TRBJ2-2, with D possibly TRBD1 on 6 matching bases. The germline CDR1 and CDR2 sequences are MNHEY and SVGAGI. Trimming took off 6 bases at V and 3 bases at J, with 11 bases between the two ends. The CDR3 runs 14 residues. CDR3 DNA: TGTGCCAGCAGGAGGGACAAAGACACCGGGGAGCTGTTTTTT. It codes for CASRRDKDTGELFF.

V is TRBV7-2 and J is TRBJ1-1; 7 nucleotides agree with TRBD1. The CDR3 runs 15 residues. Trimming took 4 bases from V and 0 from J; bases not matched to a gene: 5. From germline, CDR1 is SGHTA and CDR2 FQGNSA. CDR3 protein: CASSSQGQMNTEAFF. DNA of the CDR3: TGTGCCAGCAGCTCACAGGGGCAGATGAACACTGAAGCTTTCTTT.

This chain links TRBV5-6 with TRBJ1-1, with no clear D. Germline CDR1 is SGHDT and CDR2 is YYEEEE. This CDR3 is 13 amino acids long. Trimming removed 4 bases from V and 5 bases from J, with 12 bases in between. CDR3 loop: CASSPAGVTEAFF. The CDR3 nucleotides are TGTGCCAGCAGCCCTGCCGGGGTGACTGAAGCTTTCTTT.

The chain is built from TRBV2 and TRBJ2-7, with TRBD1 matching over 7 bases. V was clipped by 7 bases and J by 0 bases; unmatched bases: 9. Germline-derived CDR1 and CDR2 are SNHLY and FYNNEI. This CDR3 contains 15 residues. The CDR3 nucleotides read TGTGCCAGCAAGAAGCCAGGGGGAATCTCCTACGAGCAGTACTTC. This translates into CASKKPGGISYEQYF.

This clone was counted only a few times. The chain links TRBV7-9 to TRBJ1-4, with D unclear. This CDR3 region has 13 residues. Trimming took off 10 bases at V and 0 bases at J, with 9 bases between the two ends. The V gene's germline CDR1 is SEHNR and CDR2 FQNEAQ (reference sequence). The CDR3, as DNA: TGTGCCATCCCCTTTGCAACTAATGAAAAACTGTTTTTT. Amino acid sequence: CAIPFATNEKLFF.

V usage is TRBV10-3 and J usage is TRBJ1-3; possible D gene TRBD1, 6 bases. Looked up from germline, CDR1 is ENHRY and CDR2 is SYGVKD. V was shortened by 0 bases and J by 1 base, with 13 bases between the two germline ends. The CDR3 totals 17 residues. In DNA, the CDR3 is TGTGCCATCAGTGAGTCCCTCCCAGGGGAGTCTGGAAACACCATATATTTT. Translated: CAISESLPGESGNTIYF.

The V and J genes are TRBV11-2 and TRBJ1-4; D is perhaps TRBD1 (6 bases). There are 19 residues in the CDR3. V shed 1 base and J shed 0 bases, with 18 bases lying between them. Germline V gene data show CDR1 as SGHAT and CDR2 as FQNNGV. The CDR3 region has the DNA TGTGCCAGCAGCTTAGTTTGGCAGGGGAAGAGCACAACTAATGAAAAACTGTTTTTT. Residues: CASSLVWQGKSTTNEKLFF. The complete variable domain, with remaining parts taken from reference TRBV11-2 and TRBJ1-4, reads EAGVAQSPRYKIIEKRQSVAFWCNPISGHATLYWYQQILGQGPKLLIQFQNNGVVDDSQLPKDRFSAERLKGVDSTLKIQPAKLEDSAVYLCASSLVWQGKSTTNEKLFFGSGTQLSVL.

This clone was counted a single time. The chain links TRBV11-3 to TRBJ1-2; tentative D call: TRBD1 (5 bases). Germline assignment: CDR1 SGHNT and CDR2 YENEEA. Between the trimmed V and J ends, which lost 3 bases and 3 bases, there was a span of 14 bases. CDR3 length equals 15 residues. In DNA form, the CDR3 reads TGTGCCAGCAGCTTGAGCCCGGGGGGGGACTATGGCTACACCTTC. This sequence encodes CASSLSPGGDYGYTF.

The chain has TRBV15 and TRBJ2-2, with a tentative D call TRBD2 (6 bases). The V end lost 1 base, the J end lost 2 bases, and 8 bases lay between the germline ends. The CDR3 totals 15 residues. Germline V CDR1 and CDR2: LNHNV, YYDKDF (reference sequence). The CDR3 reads CATSRGGDNTGELFF. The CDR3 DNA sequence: TGTGCCACCAGCAGAGGGGGGGACAACACCGGGGAGCTGTTTTTT.

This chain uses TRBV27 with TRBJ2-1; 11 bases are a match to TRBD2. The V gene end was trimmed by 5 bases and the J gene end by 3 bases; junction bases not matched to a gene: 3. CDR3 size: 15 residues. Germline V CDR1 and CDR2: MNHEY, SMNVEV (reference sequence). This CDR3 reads CASSALAGGYNEQFF. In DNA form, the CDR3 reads TGTGCCAGCAGTGCCCTAGCGGGAGGCTACAATGAGCAGTTCTTC.

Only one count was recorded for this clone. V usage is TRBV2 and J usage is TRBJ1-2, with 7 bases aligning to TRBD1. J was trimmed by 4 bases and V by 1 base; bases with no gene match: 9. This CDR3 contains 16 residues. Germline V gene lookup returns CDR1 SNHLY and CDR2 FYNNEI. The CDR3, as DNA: TGTGCCAGCAGTGAAGGAGTTGAGGGGGCGGGCTATGGCTACACCTTC. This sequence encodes CASSEGVEGAGYGYTF.

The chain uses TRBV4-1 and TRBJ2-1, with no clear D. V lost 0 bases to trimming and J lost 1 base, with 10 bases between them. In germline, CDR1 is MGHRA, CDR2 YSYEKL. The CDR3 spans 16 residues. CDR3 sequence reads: CASSQDPRPSYNEQFF. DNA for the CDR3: TGCGCCAGCAGCCAAGATCCCAGGCCATCCTACAATGAGCAGTTCTTC.

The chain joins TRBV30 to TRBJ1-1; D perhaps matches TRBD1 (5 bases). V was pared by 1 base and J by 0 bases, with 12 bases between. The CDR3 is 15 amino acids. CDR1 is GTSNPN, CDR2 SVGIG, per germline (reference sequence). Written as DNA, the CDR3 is TGTGCCTGGAGTGAAGGGGTCAACATGAACACTGAAGCTTTCTTT. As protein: CAWSEGVNMNTEAFF. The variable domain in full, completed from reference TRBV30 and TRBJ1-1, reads SQTIHQWPATLVQPVGSPLSLECTVEGTSNPNLYWYRQAAGRGLQLLFYSVGIGQISSEVPQNLSASRPQDRQFILSSKKLLLSDSGFYLCAWSEGVNMNTEAFFGQGTRLTVV.

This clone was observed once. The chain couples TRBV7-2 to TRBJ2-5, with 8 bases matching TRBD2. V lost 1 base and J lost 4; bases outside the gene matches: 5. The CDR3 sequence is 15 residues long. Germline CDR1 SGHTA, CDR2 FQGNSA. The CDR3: CASSLELAERETQYF. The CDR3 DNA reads TGTGCCAGCAGCTTAGAACTAGCGGAGCGAGAGACCCAGTACTTC.

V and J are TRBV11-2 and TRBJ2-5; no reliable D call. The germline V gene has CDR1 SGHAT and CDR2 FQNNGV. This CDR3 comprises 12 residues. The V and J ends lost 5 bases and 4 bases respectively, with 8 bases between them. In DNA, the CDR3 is TGTGCCAGCAGCCCAGTGGCAGAGACCCAGTACTTC. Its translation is CASSPVAETQYF.

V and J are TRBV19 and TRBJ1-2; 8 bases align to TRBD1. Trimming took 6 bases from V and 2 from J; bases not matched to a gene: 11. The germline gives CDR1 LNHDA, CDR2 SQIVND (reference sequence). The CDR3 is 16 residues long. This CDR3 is CASSHTTPGGNYGYTF. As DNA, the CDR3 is TGTGCCAGTAGCCACACCACTCCAGGGGGCAACTATGGCTACACCTTC.

CDR3 sequence (DNA): TGTGCCAGCAGCCCCCCGGGATTGTCTAATGAAAAACTGTTTTTT. Translation gives CASSPPGLSNEKLFF. The chain is built from TRBV14 and TRBJ1-4; D unresolved. With 4 bases removed from V and 3 bases from J, the gap between germline ends came to 12 bases. Germline V gives CDR1 SGHDN, CDR2 FVKESK. This CDR3 has 15 amino acids.

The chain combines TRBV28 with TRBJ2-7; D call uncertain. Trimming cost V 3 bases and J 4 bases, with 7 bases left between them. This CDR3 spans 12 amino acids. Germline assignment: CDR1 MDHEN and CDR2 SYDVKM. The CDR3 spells CASSFNEYEQYF. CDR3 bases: TGTGCCAGCAGTTTCAACGAGTACGAGCAGTACTTC.

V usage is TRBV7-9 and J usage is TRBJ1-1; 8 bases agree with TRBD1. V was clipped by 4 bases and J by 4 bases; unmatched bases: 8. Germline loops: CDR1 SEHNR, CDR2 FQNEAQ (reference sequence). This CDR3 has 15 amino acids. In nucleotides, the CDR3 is TGTGCCAGCAGCTCCGGACAGGGAGGGGGCACTGAAGCTTTCTTT. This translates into CASSSGQGGGTEAFF.

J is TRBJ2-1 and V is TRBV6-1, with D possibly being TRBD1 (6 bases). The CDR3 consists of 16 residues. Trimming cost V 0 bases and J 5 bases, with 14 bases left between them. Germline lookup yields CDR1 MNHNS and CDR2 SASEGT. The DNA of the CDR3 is TGTGCCAGCAGTGAAGCGCACAGGGTGACTGACAATGAGCAGTTCTTC. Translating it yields CASSEAHRVTDNEQFF.

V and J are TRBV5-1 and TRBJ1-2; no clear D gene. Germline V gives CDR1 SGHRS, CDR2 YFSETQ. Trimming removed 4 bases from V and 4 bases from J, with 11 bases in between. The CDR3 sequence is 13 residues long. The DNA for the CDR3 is TGCGCCAGCAGCACAGAGGGTGGCTATGGCTACACCTTC. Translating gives CASSTEGGYGYTF.